The entry below gives a single TCR beta chain sequence along with its context. Its specificity is unknown. The data were obtained in a study of CD8 T cells in ankylosing spondylitis. The study's findings and limits: In peripheral blood, disease-linked CD8+ clones occurred at relatively low frequencies.

Using its own MiXCR run on the 5' RACE reads, TCRdb lists one record per CDR3 protein. The sample yields around 250,000 distinct CDR3 sequences, roughly a third seen once. The CDR3 contains 15 residues. V was clipped by 5 bases and J by 1 base; unmatched bases: 3. Germline values: CDR1 KGHSH, CDR2 LQKENI. This chain links TRBV18 with TRBJ2-5; TRBD1 aligns across 11 bases. Input material: blood, either unsorted or a sorted T cell fraction (not recorded which). The clonotype was recovered from a male donor with ankylosing spondylitis or in good health (not recorded which). CDR3 DNA: TGTGCCAGCTCATGGGACAGGGGGGCCCAAGAGACCCAGTACTTC. It specifies CASSWDRGAQETQYF.